Below, one T cell receptor (beta chain) is given with its context. The method was immunoSEQ multiplex PCR; TCRdb's version includes in-frame clones alone and lacks a portion of them. The sample has approximately 100,000 clones; about 90% are singletons. This entry comes from a study of control samples from healthy donors and cancer patients. Germline CDR1 is LNHDA and CDR2 is SQIVND (reference sequence). The CDR3 consists of 13 residues. V was pared by 5 bases and J by 3 bases, with 2 bases of the junction left unmatched. The specimen sequenced was blood. This sequence was found in a man aged 25-45 years in good health. The V gene is TRBV19, the J gene TRBJ1-1; 8 nucleotides line up with TRBD1. Here the CDR3 DNA reads TGTGCCAGTAGTGGACAGGGCCACACTGAAGCTTTCTTT. Amino acid sequence: CASSGQGHTEAFF.